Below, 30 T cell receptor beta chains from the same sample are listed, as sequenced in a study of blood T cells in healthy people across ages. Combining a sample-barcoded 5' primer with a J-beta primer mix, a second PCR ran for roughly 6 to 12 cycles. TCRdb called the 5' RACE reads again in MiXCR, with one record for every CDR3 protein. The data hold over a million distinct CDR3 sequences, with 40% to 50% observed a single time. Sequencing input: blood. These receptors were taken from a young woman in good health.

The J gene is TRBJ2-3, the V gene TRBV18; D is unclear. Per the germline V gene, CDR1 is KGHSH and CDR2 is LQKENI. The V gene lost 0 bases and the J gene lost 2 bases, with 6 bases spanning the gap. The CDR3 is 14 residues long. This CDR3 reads CASSPPEFTDTQYF. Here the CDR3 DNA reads TGTGCCAGCTCACCACCGGAGTTCACAGATACGCAGTATTTT. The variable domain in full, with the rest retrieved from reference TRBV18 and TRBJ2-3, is NAGVMQNPRHLVRRRGQEARLRCSPMKGHSHVYWYRQLPEEGLKFMVYLQKENIIDESGMPKERFSAEFPKEGPSILRIQQVVRGDSAAYFCASSPPEFTDTQYFGPGTRLTVL.

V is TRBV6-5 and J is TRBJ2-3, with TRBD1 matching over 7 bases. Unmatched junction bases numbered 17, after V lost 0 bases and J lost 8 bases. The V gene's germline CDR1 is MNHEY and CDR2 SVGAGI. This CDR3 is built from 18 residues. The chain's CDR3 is CASSYSRQGSRAFGTQYF. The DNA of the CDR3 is TGTGCCAGCAGTTACTCCCGACAGGGTAGCAGGGCATTCGGTACGCAGTATTTT.

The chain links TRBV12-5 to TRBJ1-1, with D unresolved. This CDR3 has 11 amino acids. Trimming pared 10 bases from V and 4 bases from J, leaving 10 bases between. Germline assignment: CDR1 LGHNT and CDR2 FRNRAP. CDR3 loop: CAIAPGTEAFF. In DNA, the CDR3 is TGTGCTATCGCCCCGGGCACTGAAGCTTTCTTT.

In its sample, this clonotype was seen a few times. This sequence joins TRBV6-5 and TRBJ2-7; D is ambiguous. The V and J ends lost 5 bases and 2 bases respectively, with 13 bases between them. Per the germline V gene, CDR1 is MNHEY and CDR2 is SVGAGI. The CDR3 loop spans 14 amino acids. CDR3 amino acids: CASSMGKRPYEQYF. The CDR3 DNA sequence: TGTGCCAGCAGTATGGGCAAACGTCCCTACGAGCAGTACTTC.

The CDR3 sequence: CASSWPSLAGGPGSYNEQFF. The CDR3 region has the DNA TGTGCCAGCAGCTGGCCGTCACTAGCGGGAGGGCCTGGCTCCTACAATGAGCAGTTCTTC. The V and J genes are TRBV7-2 and TRBJ2-1, with TRBD2 matching 13 bases. Germline trimming cut 4 bases from V and 0 bases from J; bases unmatched to any gene: 12. The germline V gene has CDR1 SGHTA and CDR2 FQGNSA. CDR3 length equals 20 residues. Filled out from reference TRBV7-2 and TRBJ2-1, the complete variable domain reads GAGVSQSPSNKVTEKGKDVELRCDPISGHTALYWYRQSLGQGLEFLIYFQGNSAPDKSGLPSDRFSAERTGGSVSTLTIQRTQQEDSAVYLCASSWPSLAGGPGSYNEQFFGPGTRLTVL.

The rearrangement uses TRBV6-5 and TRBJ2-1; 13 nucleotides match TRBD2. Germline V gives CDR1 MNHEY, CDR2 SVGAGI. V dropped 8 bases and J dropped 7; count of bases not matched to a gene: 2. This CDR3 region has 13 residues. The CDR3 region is CASLTSGGNEQFF. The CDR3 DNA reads TGTGCCAGCCTGACTAGCGGGGGGAATGAGCAGTTCTTC.

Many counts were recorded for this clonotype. The CDR3 spells CASSFFGASSTDTQYF. The CDR3 coding sequence is TGTGCCAGCAGTTTCTTTGGGGCGAGTAGCACAGATACGCAGTATTTT. The J gene is TRBJ2-3, the V gene TRBV28; D perhaps matches TRBD1 (5 bases). Germline V CDR1 and CDR2: MDHEN, SYDVKM. The length of the CDR3 is 16 residues. With 3 bases removed from V and 0 bases from J, the gap between germline ends came to 13 bases.

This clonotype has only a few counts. CDR3 protein: CAIGPGLASSEQYF. DNA of the CDR3: TGTGCCATCGGACCGGGACTAGCGTCATCCGAGCAGTACTTC. The V and J genes are TRBV10-3 and TRBJ2-7; 10 nucleotides line up with TRBD2. J lost 6 bases, V lost 8 bases, and 10 bases had no gene match. From germline, CDR1 is ENHRY and CDR2 SYGVKD. This CDR3 is built from 14 residues.

This chain's CDR3 is CASSLSQGAAGYTF. DNA of the CDR3: TGTGCCAGCAGTTTAAGTCAGGGAGCGGCGGGCTACACCTTC. V usage is TRBV12-3 or TRBV12-4 and J usage is TRBJ1-2, with D perhaps matching TRBD1 (5 bases). The CDR3 loop spans 14 amino acids. The ends were cut back, 2 bases at V and 8 bases at J, with 15 bases in the middle.

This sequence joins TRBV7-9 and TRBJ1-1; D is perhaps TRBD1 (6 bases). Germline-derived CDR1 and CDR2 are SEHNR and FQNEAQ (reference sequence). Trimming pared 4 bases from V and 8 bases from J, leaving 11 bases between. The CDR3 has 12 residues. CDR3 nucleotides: TGTGCCAGCAGCTCGTTACAGGGAGAAGCTTTCTTT. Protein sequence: CASSSLQGEAFF. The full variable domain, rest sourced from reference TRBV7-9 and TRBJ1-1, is DTGVSQNPRHKITKRGQNVTFRCDPISEHNRLYWYRQTLGQGPEFLTYFQNEAQLEKSRLLSDRFSAERPKGSFSTLEIQRTEQGDSAMYLCASSSLQGEAFFGQGTRLTVV.

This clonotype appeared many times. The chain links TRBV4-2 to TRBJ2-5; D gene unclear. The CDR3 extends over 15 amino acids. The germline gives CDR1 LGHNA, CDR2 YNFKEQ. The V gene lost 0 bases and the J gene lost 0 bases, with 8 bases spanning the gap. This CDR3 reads CASSQDLTHQETQYF. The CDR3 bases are TGTGCCAGCAGCCAAGATTTGACCCACCAAGAGACCCAGTACTTC.

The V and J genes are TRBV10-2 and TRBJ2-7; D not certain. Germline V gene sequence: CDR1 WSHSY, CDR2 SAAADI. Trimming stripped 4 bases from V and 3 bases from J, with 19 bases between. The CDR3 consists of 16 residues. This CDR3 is CASSGVRSPIGYEQYF. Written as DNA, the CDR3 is TGCGCCAGCAGTGGGGTAAGGTCGCCGATTGGCTACGAGCAGTACTTC.

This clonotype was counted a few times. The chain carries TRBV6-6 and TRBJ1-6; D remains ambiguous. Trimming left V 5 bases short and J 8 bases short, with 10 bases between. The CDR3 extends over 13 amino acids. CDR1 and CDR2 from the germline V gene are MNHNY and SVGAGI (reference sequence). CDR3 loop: CASSNLADSPLHF. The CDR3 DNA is TGTGCCAGCAGTAATCTGGCAGATTCACCCCTCCACTTT.

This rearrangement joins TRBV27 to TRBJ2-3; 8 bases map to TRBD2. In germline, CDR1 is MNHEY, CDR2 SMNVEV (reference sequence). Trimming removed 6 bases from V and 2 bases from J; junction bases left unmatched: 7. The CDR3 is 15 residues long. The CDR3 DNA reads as TGTGCCAGCAGGCTCCTTAGCGGGACCACAGATACGCAGTATTTT. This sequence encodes CASRLLSGTTDTQYF.

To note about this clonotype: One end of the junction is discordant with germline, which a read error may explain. For the CDR3, the DNA is TGTGTCAGCAACCTCCGAGGGACTAACCAAGAGACCCAGTACTTC. Its protein is CVSNLRGTNQETQYF. V usage is TRBV13 and J usage is TRBJ2-5; 7 bases are shared with TRBD2. From germline, CDR1 is PRHDT and CDR2 FYEKMQ (reference sequence). The length of the CDR3 is 15 residues.

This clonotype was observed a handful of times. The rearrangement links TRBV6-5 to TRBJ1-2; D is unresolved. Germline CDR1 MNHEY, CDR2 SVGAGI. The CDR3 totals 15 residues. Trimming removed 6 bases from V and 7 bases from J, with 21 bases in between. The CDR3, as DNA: TGTGCCAGCAGCCCCCAGCAATCACTGGGTGGTGGCTACACCTTC. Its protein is CASSPQQSLGGGYTF.

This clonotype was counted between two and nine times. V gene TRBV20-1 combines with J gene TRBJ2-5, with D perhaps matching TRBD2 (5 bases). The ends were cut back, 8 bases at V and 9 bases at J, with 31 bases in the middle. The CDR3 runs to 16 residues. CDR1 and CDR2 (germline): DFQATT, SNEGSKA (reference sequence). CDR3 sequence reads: CSTRVTGSEDFKAQYF. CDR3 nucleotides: TGCAGTACCCGGGTAACGGGAAGTGAAGATTTTAAGGCCCAGTACTTC.

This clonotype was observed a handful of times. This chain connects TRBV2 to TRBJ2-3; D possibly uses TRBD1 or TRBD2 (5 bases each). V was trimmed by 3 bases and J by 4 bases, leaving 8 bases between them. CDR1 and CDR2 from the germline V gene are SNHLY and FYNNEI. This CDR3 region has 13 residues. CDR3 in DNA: TGTGCCAGCAGTGATGGGGGTGCAGATACGCAGTATTTT. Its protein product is CASSDGGADTQYF.

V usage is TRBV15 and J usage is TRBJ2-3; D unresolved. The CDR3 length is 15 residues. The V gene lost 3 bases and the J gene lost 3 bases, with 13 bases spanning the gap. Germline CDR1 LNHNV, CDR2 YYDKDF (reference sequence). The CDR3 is CATSSVGLGTDTQYF. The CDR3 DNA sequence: TGTGCCACCAGCAGTGTGGGATTGGGAACAGATACGCAGTATTTT. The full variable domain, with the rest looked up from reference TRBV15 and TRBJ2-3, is DAMVIQNPRYQVTQFGKPVTLSCSQTLNHNVMYWYQQKSSQAPKLLFHYYDKDFNNEADTPDNFQSRRPNTSFCFLDIRSPGLGDTAMYLCATSSVGLGTDTQYFGPGTRLTVL.

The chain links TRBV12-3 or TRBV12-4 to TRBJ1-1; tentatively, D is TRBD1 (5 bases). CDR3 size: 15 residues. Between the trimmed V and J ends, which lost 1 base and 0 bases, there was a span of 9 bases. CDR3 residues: CASSLDPTVNTEAFF. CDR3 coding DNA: TGTGCCAGCAGTTTAGACCCGACAGTGAACACTGAAGCTTTCTTT.

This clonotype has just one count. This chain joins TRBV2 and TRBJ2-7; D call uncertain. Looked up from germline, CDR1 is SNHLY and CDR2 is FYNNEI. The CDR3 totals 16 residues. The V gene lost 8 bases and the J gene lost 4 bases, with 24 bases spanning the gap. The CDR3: CASLAPGGSSTYEQYF. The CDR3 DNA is TGTGCCAGCCTGGCCCCGGGTGGGTCCTCCACTTACGAGCAGTACTTC. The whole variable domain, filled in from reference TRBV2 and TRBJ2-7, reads EPEVTQTPSHQVTQMGQEVILRCVPISNHLYFYWYRQILGQKVEFLVSFYNNEISEKSEIFDDQFSVERPDGSNFTLKIRSTKLEDSAMYFCASLAPGGSSTYEQYFGPGTRLTVT.

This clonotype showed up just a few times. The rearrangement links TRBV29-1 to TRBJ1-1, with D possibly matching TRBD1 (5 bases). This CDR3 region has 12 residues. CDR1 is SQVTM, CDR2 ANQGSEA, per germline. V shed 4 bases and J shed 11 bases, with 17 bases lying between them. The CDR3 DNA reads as TGCAGCGTTGCCGACAGTGCGGGGTTCGCTTTCTTT. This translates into CSVADSAGFAFF.

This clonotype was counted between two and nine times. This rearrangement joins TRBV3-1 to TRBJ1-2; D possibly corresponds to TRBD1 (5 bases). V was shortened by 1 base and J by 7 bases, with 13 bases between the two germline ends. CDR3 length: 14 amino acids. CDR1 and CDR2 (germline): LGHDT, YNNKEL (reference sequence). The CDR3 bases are TGTGCCAGCAGCCAAGTTAGGGGCGGCTCTGGCTACACCTTC. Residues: CASSQVRGGSGYTF.

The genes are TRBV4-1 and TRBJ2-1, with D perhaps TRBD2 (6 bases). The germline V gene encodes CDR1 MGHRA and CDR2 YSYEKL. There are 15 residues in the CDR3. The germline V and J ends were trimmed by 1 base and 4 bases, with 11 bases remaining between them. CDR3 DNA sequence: TGCGCCAGCAGCCAAGTCGCTAGCGCATACAATGAGCAGTTCTTC. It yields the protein CASSQVASAYNEQFF.

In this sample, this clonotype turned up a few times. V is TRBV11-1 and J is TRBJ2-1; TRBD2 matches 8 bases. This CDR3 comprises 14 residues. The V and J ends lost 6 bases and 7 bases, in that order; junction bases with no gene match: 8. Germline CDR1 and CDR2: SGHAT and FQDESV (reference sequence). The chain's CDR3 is CASSNRGGLNEQFF. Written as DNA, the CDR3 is TGTGCCAGCAGTAACCGGGGGGGCCTAAATGAGCAGTTCTTC.

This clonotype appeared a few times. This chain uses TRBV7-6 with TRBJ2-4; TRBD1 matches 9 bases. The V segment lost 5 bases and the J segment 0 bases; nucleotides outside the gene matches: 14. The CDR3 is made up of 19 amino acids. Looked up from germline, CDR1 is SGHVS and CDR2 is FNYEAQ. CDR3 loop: CASSPQTRTGAVAKNIQYF. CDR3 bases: TGTGCCAGCAGCCCCCAAACTCGGACAGGGGCAGTAGCCAAAAACATTCAGTACTTC.

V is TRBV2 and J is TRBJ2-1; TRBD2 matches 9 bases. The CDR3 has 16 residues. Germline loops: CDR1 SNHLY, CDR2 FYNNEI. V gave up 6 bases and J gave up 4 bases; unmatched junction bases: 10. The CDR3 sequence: CASRGGSGGPYNEQFF. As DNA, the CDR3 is TGTGCCAGCAGGGGGGGGAGCGGGGGGCCTTACAATGAGCAGTTCTTC.

The CDR3 DNA reads TGTGCCAGCAGCGAACGGCCGGTCACAGATAATTCACCCCTCCACTTT. Protein: CASSERPVTDNSPLHF. The J gene is TRBJ1-6, the V gene TRBV25-1; D unresolved. V lost 6 bases and J lost 5, with 17 bases in between. The CDR3 has 16 amino acids. Per the germline V gene, CDR1 is MGHDK and CDR2 is SYGVNS.

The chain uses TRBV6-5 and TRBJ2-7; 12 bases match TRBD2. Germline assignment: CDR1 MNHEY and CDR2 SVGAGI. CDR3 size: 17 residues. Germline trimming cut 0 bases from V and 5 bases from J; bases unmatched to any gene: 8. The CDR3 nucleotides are TGTGCCAGCAGTTACTCAAGGACTAGCGGGAAGACCCACGAGCAGTACTTC. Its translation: CASSYSRTSGKTHEQYF.

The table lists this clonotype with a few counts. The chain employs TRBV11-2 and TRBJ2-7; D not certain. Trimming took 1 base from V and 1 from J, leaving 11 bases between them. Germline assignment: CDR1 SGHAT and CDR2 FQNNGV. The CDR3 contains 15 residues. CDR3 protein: CASSLGPSFSYEQYF. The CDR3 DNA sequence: TGTGCCAGCAGCTTAGGGCCCAGCTTTTCCTACGAGCAGTACTTC. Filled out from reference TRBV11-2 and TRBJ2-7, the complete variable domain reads EAGVAQSPRYKIIEKRQSVAFWCNPISGHATLYWYQQILGQGPKLLIQFQNNGVVDDSQLPKDRFSAERLKGVDSTLKIQPAKLEDSAVYLCASSLGPSFSYEQYFGPGTRLTVT.